These 6 T cell receptor beta chains originate from one sample sequenced in a study of T cell repertoires in cytomegalovirus infection. TCRdb re-called the reads through MiXCR, storing one row per CDR3 protein. The sample yields more than 400,000 distinct CDR3 sequences, about 26% seen once. Material for sequencing was PBMCs. The receptors come from a human donor in good health (CMV status not recorded). Some clones in this sample may be carry-over from other donors' samples.

The sample holds many counts of this clonotype. The chain has TRBV12-3 or TRBV12-4 and TRBJ2-1, with 11 bases that match TRBD2. The CDR3 is 15 residues long. Unmatched junction bases numbered 8, after V lost 5 bases and J lost 8 bases. The CDR3 DNA reads as TGTGCCAGCAGTCTCACTAGCGGGAGTACGTATGAGCAGTTCTTC. It yields the protein CASSLTSGSTYEQFF.

In this sample, this clonotype turned up many times. The rearrangement links TRBV7-2 to TRBJ2-5; the match to TRBD2 covers 10 bases. The CDR3 covers 16 residues. CDR1 is SGHTA and CDR2 is FQGNSA in the germline V gene. Trimming at V came to 5 bases and at J to 6 bases, leaving 12 bases not matched to a gene. The CDR3, as DNA: TGTGCCAGCAGCGAAGGGGTACTAGCGGGACGACAGACCCAGTACTTC. Translating it yields CASSEGVLAGRQTQYF.

This clonotype was picked up a small number of times. This sequence joins TRBV5-6 and TRBJ2-1, with 9 bases identical to TRBD2. The CDR3 spans 16 residues. In germline, CDR1 is SGHDT, CDR2 YYEEEE. J lost 0 bases, V lost 2 bases, and 3 bases had no gene match. Written as DNA, the CDR3 is TGTGCCAGCAGCTTTAGACTAGCGGACTCCTACAATGAGCAGTTCTTC. Translating it yields CASSFRLADSYNEQFF. Full variable domain (missing parts from reference TRBV5-6 and TRBJ2-1): DAGVTQSPTHLIKTRGQQVTLRCSPKSGHDTVSWYQQALGQGPQFIFQYYEEEERQRGNFPDRFSGHQFPNYSSELNVNALLLGDSALYLCASSFRLADSYNEQFFGPGTRLTVL.

This clonotype appeared many times. V usage is TRBV7-2 and J usage is TRBJ2-6, with D perhaps TRBD1 (5 bases). This CDR3 region has 16 residues. V was shortened by 4 bases and J by 7 bases, with 17 bases between the two germline ends. From germline, CDR1 is SGHTA and CDR2 FQGNSA. CDR3: CASSSLDRLRANVLTF. Here the CDR3 DNA reads TGTGCCAGCAGCTCTCTTGACAGACTGCGAGCCAACGTCCTGACTTTC. The full variable domain, in which reference TRBV7-2 and TRBJ2-6 provide the parts outside the CDR3, is GAGVSQSPSNKVTEKGKDVELRCDPISGHTALYWYRQSLGQGLEFLIYFQGNSAPDKSGLPSDRFSAERTGGSVSTLTIQRTQQEDSAVYLCASSSLDRLRANVLTFGAGSRLTVL.

This clonotype was counted many times. The chain has TRBV7-8 and TRBJ2-1, with D possibly matching TRBD2 (6 bases). In germline, CDR1 is SGHVS, CDR2 FQNEAQ. The CDR3 consists of 17 residues. V lost 5 bases and J 0 bases, leaving 17 bases between the germline ends. The CDR3: CASSQSPGVSSYNEQFF. The DNA for the CDR3 is TGTGCCAGCAGCCAGAGCCCGGGAGTGAGCTCCTACAATGAGCAGTTCTTC.

This sequence joins TRBV19 and TRBJ2-4, with 7 nucleotides matching TRBD1. The CDR3 sequence is 15 residues long. Germline V gene data show CDR1 as LNHDA and CDR2 as SQIVND (reference sequence). With 7 bases clipped from V and 3 bases from J, the junction kept 9 bases outside the gene matches. CDR3 DNA sequence: TGTGCCAGTACTCCACAGGGGTCAGGCAAAAACATTCAGTACTTC. Residues: CASTPQGSGKNIQYF.